The source of this TCR beta chain is a study of T cells after yellow fever vaccination. Across the study: The authors prepared low-cell-number fractions using SMART-Seq v4 Ultra Low Input.

This clonotype has ten or more counts. In making TCR cDNA, 5'RACE template switching added a universal primer site and UMIs to it. TCRdb re-called the 5' RACE reads through MiXCR, storing one row per CDR3 protein. Altogether some 54,000 distinct CDR3 sequences are present, more than 6.5% being singletons, with the ten largest covering 20% to 25%. The V and J ends lost 6 bases and 4 bases, in that order; junction bases with no gene match: 14. In germline, CDR1 is LGHNT, CDR2 FRNRAP. CDR3 size: 16 residues. The receptor was derived from a man in his late teens or twenties who received the YFV17D yellow fever vaccine. The gene calls are TRBV12-5 and TRBJ2-5; 7 bases map to TRBD1. This material consisted of CD8+ T cells not binding an NS4B(214-222) dextramer, sorted from PBMCs, taken about 41 days after the first yellow fever vaccination. The CDR3 loop reads CASGHTSGTEVETQYF. The CDR3 DNA reads TGTGCTAGTGGACACACGTCCGGGACAGAGGTAGAGACCCAGTACTTC. The full variable domain, with the rest looked up from reference TRBV12-5 and TRBJ2-5, is DARVTQTPRHKVTEMGQEVTMRCQPILGHNTVFWYRQTMMQGLELLAYFRNRAPLDDSGMPKDRFSAEMPDATLATLKIQPSEPRDSAVYFCASGHTSGTEVETQYFGPGTRLLVL.